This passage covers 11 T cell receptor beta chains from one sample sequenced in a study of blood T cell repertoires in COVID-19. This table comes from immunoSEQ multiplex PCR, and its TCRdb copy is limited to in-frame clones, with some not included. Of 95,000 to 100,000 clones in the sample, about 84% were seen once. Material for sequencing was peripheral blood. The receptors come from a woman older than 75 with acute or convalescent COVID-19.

The DNA for the CDR3 is TGTGCCACCAGCACAGGGGGCTCGAGTGGCTACACCTTC. Translating gives CATSTGGSSGYTF. The chain employs TRBV15 and TRBJ1-2, with 8 bases matching TRBD1. The ends lost 4 bases at V and 7 bases at J; junction bases unmatched: 5. The germline gives CDR1 LNHNV, CDR2 YYDKDF (reference sequence). The CDR3 spans 13 residues.

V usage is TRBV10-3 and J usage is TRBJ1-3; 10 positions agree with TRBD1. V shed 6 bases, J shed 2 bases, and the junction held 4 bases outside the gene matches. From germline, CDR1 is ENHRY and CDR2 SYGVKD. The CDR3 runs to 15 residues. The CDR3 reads CAIRGQGEAGNTIYF. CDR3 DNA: TGTGCCATCAGAGGACAGGGGGAGGCTGGAAACACCATATATTTT.

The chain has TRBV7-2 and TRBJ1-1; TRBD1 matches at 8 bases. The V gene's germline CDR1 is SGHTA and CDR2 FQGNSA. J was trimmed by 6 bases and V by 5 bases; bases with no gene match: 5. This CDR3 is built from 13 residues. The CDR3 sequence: CASSRRTGPEAFF. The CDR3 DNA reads TGTGCCAGCAGCCGTCGGACAGGGCCTGAAGCTTTCTTT.

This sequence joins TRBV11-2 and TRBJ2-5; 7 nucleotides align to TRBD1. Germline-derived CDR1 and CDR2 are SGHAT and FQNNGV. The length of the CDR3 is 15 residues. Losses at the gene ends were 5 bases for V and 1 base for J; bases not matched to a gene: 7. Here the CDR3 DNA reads TGTGCCAGCAGCCCCATGCGGACAGGCCAAGAGACCCAGTACTTC. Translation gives CASSPMRTGQETQYF.

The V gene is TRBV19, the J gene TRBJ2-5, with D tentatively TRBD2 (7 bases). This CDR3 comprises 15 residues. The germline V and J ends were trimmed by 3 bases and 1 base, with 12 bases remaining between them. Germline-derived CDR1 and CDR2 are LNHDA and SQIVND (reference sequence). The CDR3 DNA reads TGTGCCAGTAGTATTGGGGGGGCGGGCCAAGAGACCCAGTACTTC. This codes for CASSIGGAGQETQYF. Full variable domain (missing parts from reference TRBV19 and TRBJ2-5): DGGITQSPKYLFRKEGQNVTLSCEQNLNHDAMYWYRQDPGQGLRLIYYSQIVNDFQKGDIAEGYSVSREKKESFPLTVTSAQKNPTAFYLCASSIGGAGQETQYFGPGTRLLVL.

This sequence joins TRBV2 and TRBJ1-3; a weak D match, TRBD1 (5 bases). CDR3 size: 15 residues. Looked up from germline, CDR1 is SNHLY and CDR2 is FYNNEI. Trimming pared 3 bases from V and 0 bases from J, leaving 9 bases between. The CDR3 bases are TGTGCCAGCAGTGAGGCCAGGGTCTCTGGAAACACCATATATTTT. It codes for CASSEARVSGNTIYF. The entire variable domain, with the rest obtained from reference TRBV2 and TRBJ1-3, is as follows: EPEVTQTPSHQVTQMGQEVILRCVPISNHLYFYWYRQILGQKVEFLVSFYNNEISEKSEIFDDQFSVERPDGSNFTLKIRSTKLEDSAMYFCASSEARVSGNTIYFGEGSWLTVV.

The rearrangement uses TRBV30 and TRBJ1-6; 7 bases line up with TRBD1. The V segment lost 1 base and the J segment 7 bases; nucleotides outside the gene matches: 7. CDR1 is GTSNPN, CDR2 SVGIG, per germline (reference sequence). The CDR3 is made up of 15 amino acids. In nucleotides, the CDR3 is TGTGCCTGGAGTGCCGGGACAGTACGGAATTCACCCCTCCACTTT. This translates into CAWSAGTVRNSPLHF.

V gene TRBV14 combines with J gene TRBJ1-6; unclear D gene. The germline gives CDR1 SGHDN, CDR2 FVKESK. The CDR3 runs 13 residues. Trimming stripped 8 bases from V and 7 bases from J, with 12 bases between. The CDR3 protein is CASQVIENSPLHF. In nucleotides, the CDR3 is TGTGCCAGCCAAGTCATAGAGAATTCACCCCTCCACTTT.

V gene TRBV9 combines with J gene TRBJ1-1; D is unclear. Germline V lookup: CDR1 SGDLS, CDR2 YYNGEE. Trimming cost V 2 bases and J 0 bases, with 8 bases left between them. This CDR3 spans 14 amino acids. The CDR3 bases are TGTGCCAGCAGCGTGCGGTCATTGAACACTGAAGCTTTCTTT. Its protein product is CASSVRSLNTEAFF. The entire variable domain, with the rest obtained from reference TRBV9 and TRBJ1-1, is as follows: DSGVTQTPKHLITATGQRVTLRCSPRSGDLSVYWYQQSLDQGLQFLIQYYNGEERAKGNILERFSAQQFPDLHSELNLSSLELGDSALYFCASSVRSLNTEAFFGQGTRLTVV.

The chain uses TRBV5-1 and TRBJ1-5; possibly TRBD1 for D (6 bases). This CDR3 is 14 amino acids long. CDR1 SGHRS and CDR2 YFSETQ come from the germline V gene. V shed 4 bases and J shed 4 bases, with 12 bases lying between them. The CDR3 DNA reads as TGCGCCAGCAGCCCCGACAGGTTTAATCAGCCCCAGCATTTT. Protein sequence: CASSPDRFNQPQHF. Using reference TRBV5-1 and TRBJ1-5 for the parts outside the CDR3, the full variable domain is KAGVTQTPRYLIKTRGQQVTLSCSPISGHRSVSWYQQTPGQGLQFLFEYFSETQRNKGNFPGRFSGRQFSNSRSEMNVSTLELGDSALYLCASSPDRFNQPQHFGDGTRLSIL.

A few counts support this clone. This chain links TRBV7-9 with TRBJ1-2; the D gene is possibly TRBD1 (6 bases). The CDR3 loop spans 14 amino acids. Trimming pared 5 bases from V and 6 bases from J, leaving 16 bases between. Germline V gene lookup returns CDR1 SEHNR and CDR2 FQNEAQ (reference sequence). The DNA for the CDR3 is TGTGCCAGCAGCCCTCCCCAGGGGAGCCATGGCTACACCTTC. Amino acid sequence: CASSPPQGSHGYTF.